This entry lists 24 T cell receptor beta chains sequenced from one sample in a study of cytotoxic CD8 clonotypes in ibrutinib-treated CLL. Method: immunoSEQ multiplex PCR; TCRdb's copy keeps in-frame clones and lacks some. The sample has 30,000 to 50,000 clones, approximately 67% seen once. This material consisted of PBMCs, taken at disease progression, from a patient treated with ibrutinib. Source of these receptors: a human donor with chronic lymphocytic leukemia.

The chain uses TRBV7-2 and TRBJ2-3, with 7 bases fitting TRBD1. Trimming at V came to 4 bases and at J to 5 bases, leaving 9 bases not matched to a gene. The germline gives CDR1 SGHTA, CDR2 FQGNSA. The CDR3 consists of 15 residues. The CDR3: CASSYQDRPLDTQYF. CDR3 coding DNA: TGTGCCAGCAGCTACCAGGACAGGCCCTTAGATACGCAGTATTTT. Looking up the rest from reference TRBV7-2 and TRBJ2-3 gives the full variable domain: GAGVSQSPSNKVTEKGKDVELRCDPISGHTALYWYRQSLGQGLEFLIYFQGNSAPDKSGLPSDRFSAERTGGSVSTLTIQRTQQEDSAVYLCASSYQDRPLDTQYFGPGTRLTVL.

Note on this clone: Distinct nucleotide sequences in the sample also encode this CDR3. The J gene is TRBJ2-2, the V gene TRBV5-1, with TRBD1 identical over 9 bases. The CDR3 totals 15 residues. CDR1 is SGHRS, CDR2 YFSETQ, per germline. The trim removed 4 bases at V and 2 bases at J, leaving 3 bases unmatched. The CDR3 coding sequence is TGCGCCAGCAGCCTGGGACAGGGAAACACCGGGGAGCTGTTTTTT. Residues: CASSLGQGNTGELFF.

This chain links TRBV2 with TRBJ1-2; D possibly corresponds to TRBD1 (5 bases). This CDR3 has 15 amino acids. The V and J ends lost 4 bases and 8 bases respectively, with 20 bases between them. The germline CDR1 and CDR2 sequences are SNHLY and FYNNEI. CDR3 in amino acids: CASSVRGYTFEGYTF. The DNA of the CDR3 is TGTGCCAGCAGTGTGAGGGGCTATACTTTTGAGGGCTACACCTTC.

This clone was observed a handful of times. In DNA, the CDR3 is TGTGCCAGCTCACCGGGACAAGGCACTGAAGCTTTCTTT. Encoded protein: CASSPGQGTEAFF. V and J are TRBV18 and TRBJ1-1; TRBD1 might be the D (6 bases). CDR1 KGHSH and CDR2 LQKENI come from the germline V gene. The CDR3 is made up of 13 amino acids. V lost 3 bases to trimming and J lost 4 bases, with 9 bases between them.

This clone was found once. Written as DNA, the CDR3 is TGTGCCAGCTCATGGACAGGTTCCAAAGATACGCAGTATTTT. It encodes CASSWTGSKDTQYF. The chain uses TRBV18 and TRBJ2-3; TRBD1 matches at 7 bases. This CDR3 has 14 amino acids. Losses at the gene ends were 5 bases for V and 5 bases for J; bases not matched to a gene: 7. The V gene's germline CDR1 is KGHSH and CDR2 LQKENI.

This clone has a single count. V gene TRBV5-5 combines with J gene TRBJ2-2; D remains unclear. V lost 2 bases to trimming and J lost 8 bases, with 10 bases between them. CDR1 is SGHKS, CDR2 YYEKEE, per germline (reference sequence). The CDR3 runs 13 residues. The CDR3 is CASSFSLRGELFF. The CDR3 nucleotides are TGTGCCAGCAGCTTCTCTCTCCGGGGGGAGCTGTTTTTT.

In DNA form, the CDR3 reads TGCAGCGGGAATTCGGGCACCGGGGAGCTGTTTTTT. Its translation: CSGNSGTGELFF. The chain links TRBV29-1 to TRBJ2-2; no definite D call. Germline-derived CDR1 and CDR2 are SQVTM and ANQGSEA. This CDR3 has 12 amino acids. V was shortened by 7 bases and J by 4 bases, with 10 bases between the two germline ends.

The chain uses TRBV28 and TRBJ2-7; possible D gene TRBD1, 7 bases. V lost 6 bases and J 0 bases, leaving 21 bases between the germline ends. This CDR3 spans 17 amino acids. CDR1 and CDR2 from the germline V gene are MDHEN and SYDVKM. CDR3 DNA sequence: TGTGCCAGCAGGCCCCCTCGCCCGCAGGGGGGCTCCTACGAGCAGTACTTC. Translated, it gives CASRPPRPQGGSYEQYF.

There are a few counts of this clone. The CDR3 here is CASSVGGDGARNYGYTF. The CDR3 coding sequence is TGTGCCAGCAGCGTAGGAGGGGATGGTGCCCGCAACTATGGCTACACCTTC. This chain links TRBV9 with TRBJ1-2; TRBD1 is a possible D gene (5 bases). Germline values: CDR1 SGDLS, CDR2 YYNGEE. Trimming stripped 0 bases from V and 2 bases from J, with 17 bases between. The CDR3 has 17 residues. Complete variable domain (other parts from reference TRBV9 and TRBJ1-2): DSGVTQTPKHLITATGQRVTLRCSPRSGDLSVYWYQQSLDQGLQFLIQYYNGEERAKGNILERFSAQQFPDLHSELNLSSLELGDSALYFCASSVGGDGARNYGYTFGSGTRLTVV.

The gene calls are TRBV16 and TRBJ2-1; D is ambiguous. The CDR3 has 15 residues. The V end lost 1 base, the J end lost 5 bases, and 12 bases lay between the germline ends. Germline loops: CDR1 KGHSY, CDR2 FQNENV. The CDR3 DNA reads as TGTGCCAGCAGCCAATGGGCCACTCAGGACAATGAGCAGTTCTTC. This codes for CASSQWATQDNEQFF.

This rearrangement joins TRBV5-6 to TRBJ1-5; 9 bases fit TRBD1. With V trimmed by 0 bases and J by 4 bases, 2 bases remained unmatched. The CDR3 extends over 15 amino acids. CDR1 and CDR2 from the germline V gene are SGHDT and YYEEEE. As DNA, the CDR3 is TGTGCCAGCAGCTTGGCCGGGACAGGGAATCAGCCCCAGCATTTT. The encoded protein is CASSLAGTGNQPQHF. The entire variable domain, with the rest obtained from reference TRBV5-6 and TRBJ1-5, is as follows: DAGVTQSPTHLIKTRGQQVTLRCSPKSGHDTVSWYQQALGQGPQFIFQYYEEEERQRGNFPDRFSGHQFPNYSSELNVNALLLGDSALYLCASSLAGTGNQPQHFGDGTRLSIL.

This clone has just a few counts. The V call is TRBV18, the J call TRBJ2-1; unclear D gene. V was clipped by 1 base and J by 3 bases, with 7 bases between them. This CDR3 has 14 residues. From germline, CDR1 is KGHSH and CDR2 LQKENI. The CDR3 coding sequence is TGTGCCAGCTCACCACAGGTTCGCTACAATGAGCAGTTCTTC. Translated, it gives CASSPQVRYNEQFF.

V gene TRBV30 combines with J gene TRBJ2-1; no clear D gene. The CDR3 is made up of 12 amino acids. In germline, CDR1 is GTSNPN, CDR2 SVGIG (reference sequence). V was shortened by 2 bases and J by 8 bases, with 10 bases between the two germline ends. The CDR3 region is CAWSREGDEQFF. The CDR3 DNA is TGTGCCTGGAGTCGTGAAGGAGATGAGCAGTTCTTC.

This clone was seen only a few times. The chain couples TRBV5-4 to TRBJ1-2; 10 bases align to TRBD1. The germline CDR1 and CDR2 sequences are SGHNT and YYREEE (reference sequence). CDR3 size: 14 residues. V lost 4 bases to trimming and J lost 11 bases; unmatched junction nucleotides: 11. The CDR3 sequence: CASSTTGTGVEYTF. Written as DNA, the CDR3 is TGTGCCAGCAGCACCACCGGGACAGGGGTTGAGTACACCTTC.

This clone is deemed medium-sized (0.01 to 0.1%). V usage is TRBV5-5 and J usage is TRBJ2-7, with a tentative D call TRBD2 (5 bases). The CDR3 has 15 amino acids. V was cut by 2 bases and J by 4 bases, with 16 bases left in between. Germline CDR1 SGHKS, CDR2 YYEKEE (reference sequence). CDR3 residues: CASSFFEGVRYEQYF. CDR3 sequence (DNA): TGTGCCAGCAGCTTTTTCGAGGGAGTTCGTTACGAGCAGTACTTC.

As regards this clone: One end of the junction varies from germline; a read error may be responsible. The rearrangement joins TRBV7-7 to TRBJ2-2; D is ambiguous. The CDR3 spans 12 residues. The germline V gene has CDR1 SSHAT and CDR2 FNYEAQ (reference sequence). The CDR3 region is CASSPASGELFF. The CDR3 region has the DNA TGTGCTAGCAGCCCAGCTTCGGGGGAGCTGTTTTTT.

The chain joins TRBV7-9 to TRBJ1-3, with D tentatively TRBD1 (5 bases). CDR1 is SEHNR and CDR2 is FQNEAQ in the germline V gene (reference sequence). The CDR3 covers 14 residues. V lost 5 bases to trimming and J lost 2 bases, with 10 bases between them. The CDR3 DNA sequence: TGTGCCAGCAGCCACACAGGCCCTGGAAACACCATATATTTT. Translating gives CASSHTGPGNTIYF.

The CDR3 reads CASSTSQGLATEAFF. The CDR3 DNA sequence: TGCGCCAGCAGCACCTCACAGGGGTTGGCCACTGAAGCTTTCTTT. The chain employs TRBV5-1 and TRBJ1-1; TRBD1 agrees at 7 bases. The V segment lost 4 bases and the J segment 4 bases; nucleotides outside the gene matches: 10. The CDR3 loop spans 15 amino acids. Looked up from germline, CDR1 is SGHRS and CDR2 is YFSETQ. Complete variable domain (other parts from reference TRBV5-1 and TRBJ1-1): KAGVTQTPRYLIKTRGQQVTLSCSPISGHRSVSWYQQTPGQGLQFLFEYFSETQRNKGNFPGRFSGRQFSNSRSEMNVSTLELGDSALYLCASSTSQGLATEAFFGQGTRLTVV.

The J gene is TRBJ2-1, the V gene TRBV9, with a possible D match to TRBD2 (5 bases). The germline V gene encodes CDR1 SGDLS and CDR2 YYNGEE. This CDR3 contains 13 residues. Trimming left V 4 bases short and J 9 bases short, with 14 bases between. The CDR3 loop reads CASSLLVGVEQFF. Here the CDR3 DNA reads TGTGCCAGCAGCTTACTAGTTGGGGTTGAGCAGTTCTTC.

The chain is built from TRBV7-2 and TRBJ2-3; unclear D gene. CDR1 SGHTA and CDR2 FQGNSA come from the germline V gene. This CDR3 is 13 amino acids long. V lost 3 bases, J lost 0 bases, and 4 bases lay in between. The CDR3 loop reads CASSFVSTDTQYF. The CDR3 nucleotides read TGTGCCAGCAGCTTCGTGAGCACAGATACGCAGTATTTT.

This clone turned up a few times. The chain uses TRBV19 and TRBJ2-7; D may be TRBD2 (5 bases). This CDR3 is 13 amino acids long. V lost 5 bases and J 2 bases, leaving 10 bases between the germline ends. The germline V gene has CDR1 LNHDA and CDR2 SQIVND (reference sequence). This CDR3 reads CASSPDGAYEQYF. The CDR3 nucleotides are TGTGCCAGTAGTCCCGACGGGGCCTACGAGCAGTACTTC.

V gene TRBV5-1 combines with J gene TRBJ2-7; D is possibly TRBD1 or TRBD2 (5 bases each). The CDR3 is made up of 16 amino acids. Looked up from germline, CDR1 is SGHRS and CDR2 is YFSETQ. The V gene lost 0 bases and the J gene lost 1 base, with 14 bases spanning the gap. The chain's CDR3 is CASSLVGREMSYEQYF. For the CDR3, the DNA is TGCGCCAGCAGCTTGGTAGGCAGGGAGATGTCCTACGAGCAGTACTTC. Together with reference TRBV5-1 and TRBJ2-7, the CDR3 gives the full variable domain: KAGVTQTPRYLIKTRGQQVTLSCSPISGHRSVSWYQQTPGQGLQFLFEYFSETQRNKGNFPGRFSGRQFSNSRSEMNVSTLELGDSALYLCASSLVGREMSYEQYFGPGTRLTVT.

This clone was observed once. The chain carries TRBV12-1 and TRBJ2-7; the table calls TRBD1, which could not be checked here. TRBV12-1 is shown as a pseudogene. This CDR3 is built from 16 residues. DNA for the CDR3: TGTGCCAGCATCCGAAAAGGGCAGGGGGCTTTCTACGAGCAGTACTTC. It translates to CASIRKGQGAFYEQYF.

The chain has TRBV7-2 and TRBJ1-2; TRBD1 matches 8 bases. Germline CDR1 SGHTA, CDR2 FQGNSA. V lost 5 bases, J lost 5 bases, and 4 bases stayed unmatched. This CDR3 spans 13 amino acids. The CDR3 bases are TGTGCCAGCAGCACCAGGACAGGGTATGGCTACACCTTC. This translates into CASSTRTGYGYTF. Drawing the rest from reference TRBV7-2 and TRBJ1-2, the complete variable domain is GAGVSQSPSNKVTEKGKDVELRCDPISGHTALYWYRQSLGQGLEFLIYFQGNSAPDKSGLPSDRFSAERTGGSVSTLTIQRTQQEDSAVYLCASSTRTGYGYTFGSGTRLTVV.